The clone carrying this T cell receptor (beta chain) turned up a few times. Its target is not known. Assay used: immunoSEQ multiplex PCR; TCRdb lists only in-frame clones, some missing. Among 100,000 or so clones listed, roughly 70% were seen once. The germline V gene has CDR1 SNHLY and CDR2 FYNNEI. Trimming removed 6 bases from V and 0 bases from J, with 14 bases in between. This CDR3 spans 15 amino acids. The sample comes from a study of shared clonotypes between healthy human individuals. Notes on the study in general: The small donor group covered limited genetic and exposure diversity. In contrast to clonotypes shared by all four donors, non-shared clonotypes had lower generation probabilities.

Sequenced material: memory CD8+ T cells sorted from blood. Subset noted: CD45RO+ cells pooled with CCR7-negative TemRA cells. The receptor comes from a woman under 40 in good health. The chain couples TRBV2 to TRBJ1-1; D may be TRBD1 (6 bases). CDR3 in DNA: TGTGCCAGCAGGAAATGGGACAAAATGAACACTGAAGCTTTCTTT. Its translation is CASRKWDKMNTEAFF.